A single sample gave rise to the 21 T cell receptor beta chains below, sequenced in a study of control samples from healthy donors and cancer patients. Using immunoSEQ multiplex PCR, the repertoire was profiled, and TCRdb retains in-frame clones only, with some absent. This sample lists approximately 190,000 clones; its ten largest clones have roughly 2%. What was sequenced was blood. The receptors come from a woman in her thirties in good health.

The chain uses TRBV19 and TRBJ2-3; TRBD2 is a possible D gene (6 bases). This CDR3 contains 14 residues. V lost 7 bases to trimming and J lost 2 bases, with 13 bases between them. Germline lookup yields CDR1 LNHDA and CDR2 SQIVND (reference sequence). The CDR3, as DNA: TGTGCCAGTACAAGGGGAGGAGCCACAGATACGCAGTATTTT. Encoded protein: CASTRGGATDTQYF.

The chain links TRBV19 to TRBJ1-1; unclear D gene. The CDR3 runs to 11 residues. Germline-derived CDR1 and CDR2 are LNHDA and SQIVND (reference sequence). Trimming shortened V by 3 bases and J by 7 bases, and 6 bases separated the two germline ends. The CDR3 reads CASSIKGEAFF. The CDR3 DNA reads TGTGCCAGTAGTATTAAGGGTGAAGCTTTCTTT.

As to this clone: One junction end does not reproduce the germline sequence, and a read error may be involved. The rearrangement joins TRBV18 to TRBJ1-3; D not resolved. The CDR3 has 9 amino acids. Germline values: CDR1 KGHSH, CDR2 LQKENI. The CDR3 DNA reads TGTGCCAGCTCACCCGGTCTGTCTTTT. Protein sequence: CASSPGLSF.

About this clone: This CDR3 is also generated by other DNA sequences in the sample. The genes are TRBV7-9 and TRBJ1-6; 9 bases line up with TRBD1. Germline-derived CDR1 and CDR2 are SEHNR and FQNEAQ (reference sequence). Unmatched junction bases numbered 5, after V lost 5 bases and J lost 3 bases. The CDR3 loop spans 16 amino acids. The CDR3 coding sequence is TGTGCCAGCAGCCAGGGACAGGGCTTCTATAATTCACCCCTCCACTTT. It specifies CASSQGQGFYNSPLHF.

The CDR3 reads CASSYFGNNEQFF. The CDR3 DNA follows: TGTGCCAGCAGTTATTTCGGTAACAATGAGCAGTTCTTC. The chain employs TRBV6-2 or TRBV6-3 and TRBJ2-1; D ambiguous. Germline values: CDR1 MNHEY, CDR2 SVGEGT. Trimming shortened V by 3 bases and J by 5 bases, and 8 bases separated the two germline ends. This CDR3 is built from 13 residues.

The chain joins TRBV5-6 to TRBJ2-7; no firm D call. V was trimmed by 4 bases and J by 0 bases, leaving 14 bases between them. The CDR3 consists of 15 residues. Germline V gene lookup returns CDR1 SGHDT and CDR2 YYEEEE. CDR3 in amino acids: CASSEYSVPSYEQYF. For the CDR3, the DNA is TGTGCCAGCAGCGAATACTCGGTACCCTCCTACGAGCAGTACTTC.

The chain carries TRBV7-2 and TRBJ2-1; 11 nucleotides align to TRBD2. The trim removed 5 bases at V and 6 bases at J, leaving 6 bases unmatched. Germline V CDR1 and CDR2: SGHTA, FQGNSA. This CDR3 has 15 residues. CDR3 residues: CASSHPGLAGNEQFF. The DNA of the CDR3 is TGTGCCAGCAGCCATCCCGGACTAGCGGGCAATGAGCAGTTCTTC.

V and J are TRBV28 and TRBJ1-3; D is uncertain. The CDR3 runs 13 residues. CDR1 is MDHEN, CDR2 SYDVKM, per germline. With 6 bases removed from V and 0 bases from J, the gap between germline ends came to 6 bases. CDR3 protein: CASRYGSGNTIYF. Here the CDR3 DNA reads TGTGCCAGCAGGTACGGCTCTGGAAACACCATATATTTT.

The chain carries TRBV30 and TRBJ1-1; a weak D match, TRBD1 (5 bases). The length of the CDR3 is 15 residues. V dropped 3 bases and J dropped 1 base, with 15 bases sitting between them. Germline V gene data show CDR1 as GTSNPN and CDR2 as SVGIG (reference sequence). The CDR3 nucleotides read TGTGCCTGGAGGAAGCTGACAGTCACGAACACTGAAGCTTTCTTT. Amino acid sequence: CAWRKLTVTNTEAFF. The variable domain in full, with the rest retrieved from reference TRBV30 and TRBJ1-1, is SQTIHQWPATLVQPVGSPLSLECTVEGTSNPNLYWYRQAAGRGLQLLFYSVGIGQISSEVPQNLSASRPQDRQFILSSKKLLLSDSGFYLCAWRKLTVTNTEAFFGQGTRLTVV.

This chain joins TRBV27 and TRBJ2-7; D is possibly TRBD1 or TRBD2 (5 bases each). With 4 bases removed from V and 3 bases from J, the gap between germline ends came to 16 bases. CDR1 and CDR2 from the germline V gene are MNHEY and SMNVEV (reference sequence). The CDR3 loop spans 15 amino acids. CDR3 protein: CASSSGFGGNYEQYF. CDR3 DNA: TGTGCCAGCAGTTCCGGATTTGGGGGAAACTACGAGCAGTACTTC.

The chain links TRBV3-1 (or the pseudogene TRBV3-2) to TRBJ2-2; 7 bases agree with TRBD2. The junction had 7 bases not matched to a gene; V was cut back by 3 bases and J by 3 bases. The CDR3 runs to 16 residues. Germline assignment: CDR1 LGHDT and CDR2 YNNKEL (reference sequence). The CDR3 bases are TGTGCCAGCAGCCAGTCGCGGGAGAGATACACCGGGGAGCTGTTTTTT. Its translation is CASSQSRERYTGELFF.

This chain joins TRBV12-3 or TRBV12-4 and TRBJ1-1; a possible D gene is TRBD1 (5 bases). The V end was cut by 3 bases, the J end by 3 bases, with 8 bases between. There are 13 residues in the CDR3. The CDR3 sequence is CASSLGGDTEAFF. The CDR3 coding sequence is TGTGCCAGCAGTTTGGGGGGGGACACTGAAGCTTTCTTT.

V is TRBV18 and J is TRBJ1-5; the D is unclear. Germline V lookup: CDR1 KGHSH, CDR2 LQKENI. The V and J ends lost 1 base and 3 bases respectively, with 10 bases between them. The CDR3 is 15 amino acids. CDR3 amino acids: CASSPRTANNQPQHF. CDR3 DNA sequence: TGTGCCAGCTCACCACGCACAGCGAACAATCAGCCCCAGCATTTT.

The chain joins TRBV4-1 to TRBJ1-4; TRBD1 is a possible D gene (5 bases). The germline V and J ends were trimmed by 0 bases and 6 bases, with 11 bases remaining between them. Germline V gene lookup returns CDR1 MGHRA and CDR2 YSYEKL. This CDR3 is built from 15 residues. The CDR3 DNA reads TGCGCCAGCAGCCAAGATTGGGGGGGTGATGAAAAACTGTTTTTT. It is translated as CASSQDWGGDEKLFF.

The chain couples TRBV6-6 to TRBJ1-5; no firm D call. CDR1 is MNHNY and CDR2 is SVGAGI in the germline V gene (reference sequence). This CDR3 region has 15 residues. The ends were cut back, 6 bases at V and 5 bases at J, with 17 bases in the middle. The CDR3: CASSPTVLRYQPQHF. DNA of the CDR3: TGTGCCAGCAGCCCGACGGTTTTGAGATATCAGCCCCAGCATTTT.

V usage is TRBV2 and J usage is TRBJ2-2; no definite D call. The CDR3 loop spans 15 amino acids. Germline V gene sequence: CDR1 SNHLY, CDR2 FYNNEI. Trimming pared 4 bases from V and 2 bases from J, leaving 11 bases between. CDR3 DNA: TGTGCCAGCAGTGCTCCCTGGGATAACACCGGGGAGCTGTTTTTT. Protein: CASSAPWDNTGELFF. The whole variable domain, remainder taken from reference TRBV2 and TRBJ2-2, is EPEVTQTPSHQVTQMGQEVILRCVPISNHLYFYWYRQILGQKVEFLVSFYNNEISEKSEIFDDQFSVERPDGSNFTLKIRSTKLEDSAMYFCASSAPWDNTGELFFGEGSRLTVL.

The J gene is TRBJ1-6, the V gene TRBV5-4, with no clear D. From germline, CDR1 is SGHNT and CDR2 YYREEE (reference sequence). Trimming removed 0 bases from V and 9 bases from J, with 4 bases in between. This CDR3 contains 12 residues. CDR3: CASSLGGSPLHF. The CDR3 DNA is TGTGCCAGCAGCTTGGGAGGTTCACCCCTCCACTTT.

V and J are TRBV7-9 and TRBJ2-2; 12 bases align to TRBD2. This CDR3 is built from 16 residues. CDR1 and CDR2 (germline): SEHNR, FQNEAQ (reference sequence). J lost 6 bases, V lost 1 base, and 3 bases had no gene match. CDR3 region: CASSLVRLAGAGELFF. The CDR3 DNA is TGTGCCAGCAGCTTAGTTCGACTAGCGGGGGCCGGGGAGCTGTTTTTT.

The CDR3 sequence is CAGDRAGANVLTF. The CDR3 DNA reads TGTGCCGGAGACAGGGCTGGGGCCAACGTCCTGACTTTC. The genes are TRBV30 and TRBJ2-6, with 7 bases aligning to TRBD1. V shed 8 bases and J 2 bases; nucleotides not matched to a gene: 3. Germline lookup yields CDR1 GTSNPN and CDR2 SVGIG (reference sequence). The CDR3 contains 13 residues. The whole variable domain, remainder taken from reference TRBV30 and TRBJ2-6, is SQTIHQWPATLVQPVGSPLSLECTVEGTSNPNLYWYRQAAGRGLQLLFYSVGIGQISSEVPQNLSASRPQDRQFILSSKKLLLSDSGFYLCAGDRAGANVLTFGAGSRLTVL.

The V and J genes are TRBV29-1 and TRBJ1-2; no definite D call. Trimming took off 6 bases at V and 3 bases at J, with 11 bases between the two ends. CDR1 is SQVTM, CDR2 ANQGSEA, per germline. The CDR3 extends over 12 amino acids. The CDR3 sequence is CSVERVHYGYTF. The CDR3 DNA reads as TGCAGCGTGGAAAGGGTCCACTATGGCTACACCTTC.

The rearrangement uses TRBV4-2 and TRBJ2-3; 9 positions agree with TRBD1. Per the germline V gene, CDR1 is LGHNA and CDR2 is YNFKEQ. This CDR3 contains 16 residues. J lost 3 bases, V lost 0 bases, and 4 bases had no gene match. The CDR3 DNA reads TGTGCCAGCAGCCAAGACGGGACAGGGTCTACAGATACGCAGTATTTT. This sequence encodes CASSQDGTGSTDTQYF.